This passage covers 22 T cell receptor beta chains from one sample sequenced in a study of shared clonotypes between healthy human individuals. CD45RO-negative CD8 cells positively selected for CCR7 made up the naive population, which excluded terminally differentiated effector memory CD45RA+ cells. Clones were sequenced by immunoSEQ multiplex PCR, and TCRdb holds only the in-frame ones, with some missing. Of around 1,900,000 clones listed, over 85% are singletons. The sequencing sample was made of naive CD8+ T cells from PBMCs. Receptors were obtained from a man younger than 35 in good health. Some clones in this sample may be carry-over from other donors' samples.

The rearrangement uses TRBV10-3 and TRBJ2-1; TRBD2 matches 12 bases. Per germline, CDR1 ENHRY and CDR2 SYGVKD. J was trimmed by 4 bases and V by 6 bases; bases with no gene match: 4. CDR3 length: 15 amino acids. The CDR3 sequence is CAIRALAGGYNEQFF. The CDR3 DNA reads TGTGCCATCAGAGCACTAGCGGGAGGTTACAATGAGCAGTTCTTC.

This chain uses TRBV7-8 with TRBJ2-1; 10 bases agree with TRBD2. After removal of 0 bases from V and 5 bases from J, the junction contained 7 bases not matched to a gene. Germline values: CDR1 SGHVS, CDR2 FQNEAQ. The CDR3 consists of 17 residues. DNA for the CDR3: TGTGCCAGCAGCTTAGCCCTAGCGGGAGTAGGGGACAATGAGCAGTTCTTC. The encoded protein is CASSLALAGVGDNEQFF.

The chain employs TRBV25-1 and TRBJ1-1; D is uncertain. Germline V CDR1 and CDR2: MGHDK, SYGVNS. V lost 1 base and J lost 4, with 10 bases in between. The CDR3 covers 14 residues. The chain's CDR3 is CASSEFRQSTEAFF. For the CDR3, the DNA is TGTGCCAGCAGTGAATTTAGGCAGAGCACTGAAGCTTTCTTT.

J is TRBJ2-1 and V is TRBV6-6, with D perhaps matching TRBD1 (6 bases). This CDR3 has 13 residues. The germline V and J ends were trimmed by 8 bases and 0 bases, with 8 bases remaining between them. The germline CDR1 and CDR2 sequences are MNHNY and SVGAGI (reference sequence). Here the CDR3 DNA reads TGTGCCAGCTCCAGGGGCTCCTACAATGAGCAGTTCTTC. Its translation: CASSRGSYNEQFF.

On this clone: Distinct nucleotide sequences in the sample also encode this CDR3. This rearrangement joins TRBV9 to TRBJ2-5, with D hard to call. The germline CDR1 and CDR2 sequences are SGDLS and YYNGEE. The V end lost 3 bases, the J end lost 1 base, and 10 bases lay between the germline ends. The CDR3 loop spans 14 amino acids. This CDR3 is CASSAGQPQETQYF. The CDR3 DNA is TGTGCCAGCAGCGCCGGGCAGCCCCAAGAGACCCAGTACTTC.

V and J are TRBV18 and TRBJ2-1; 11 bases line up with TRBD2. The CDR3 runs 17 residues. The V segment lost 2 bases and the J segment 0 bases; nucleotides outside the gene matches: 3. Germline CDR1 reads KGHSH; CDR2 reads LQKENI. The CDR3 nucleotides read TGTGCCAGCTCACCAACTAGCGGGAGTATCTCCTACAATGAGCAGTTCTTC. Protein: CASSPTSGSISYNEQFF. Full variable domain (rest looked up from reference TRBV18 and TRBJ2-1): NAGVMQNPRHLVRRRGQEARLRCSPMKGHSHVYWYRQLPEEGLKFMVYLQKENIIDESGMPKERFSAEFPKEGPSILRIQQVVRGDSAAYFCASSPTSGSISYNEQFFGPGTRLTVL.

This clone has only a few counts. The chain employs TRBV20-1 and TRBJ2-5, with unresolved D. Germline lookup yields CDR1 DFQATT and CDR2 SNEGSKA (reference sequence). V lost 2 bases and J lost 4, with 5 bases in between. This CDR3 has 11 residues. The CDR3 DNA follows: TGCAGTGCTAGATTGGGAGAGACCCAGTACTTC. Protein product: CSARLGETQYF.

With respect to this clone: Distinct nucleotide sequences in the sample also encode this CDR3. The chain has TRBV4-2 and TRBJ1-5; a weak D match, TRBD1 (6 bases). The CDR3 is 15 amino acids. Trimming took off 0 bases at V and 1 base at J, with 7 bases between the two ends. Germline CDR1 LGHNA, CDR2 YNFKEQ. CDR3 sequence (DNA): TGTGCCAGCAGCCAAGACAGGGGAAGCAATCAGCCCCAGCATTTT. Protein: CASSQDRGSNQPQHF.

The CDR3 reads CASTLEEGNTEAFF. CDR3 nucleotide sequence: TGTGCCAGCACCCTCGAGGAGGGGAACACTGAAGCTTTCTTT. J is TRBJ1-1 and V is TRBV2; D is ambiguous. The CDR3 is 14 amino acids. V lost 7 bases to trimming and J lost 1 base, with 13 bases between them. Germline CDR1 SNHLY, CDR2 FYNNEI.

The chain links TRBV5-7 to TRBJ2-2; D is perhaps TRBD1 (8 bases). TRBV5-7 carries the ORF label, with uncertain function. CDR3 length equals 18 residues. Trimming stripped 3 bases from V and 5 bases from J, with 23 bases between. CDR3 sequence: CASSSDRVWWEGTGELFF. CDR3 nucleotides: TGTGCCAGCAGCTCGGACAGGGTTTGGTGGGAGGGGACCGGGGAGCTGTTTTTT.

The V gene is TRBV7-8, the J gene TRBJ2-3; 10 nucleotides align to TRBD2. This CDR3 comprises 16 residues. The trim removed 3 bases at V and 0 bases at J, leaving 3 bases unmatched. Germline CDR1 SGHVS, CDR2 FQNEAQ. The CDR3 bases are TGTGCCAGCAGCTTCGGACTAGCGGCTAGCACAGATACGCAGTATTTT. It encodes CASSFGLAASTDTQYF.

The rearrangement joins TRBV28 to TRBJ2-7; TRBD2 agrees at 13 bases. Germline V gene sequence: CDR1 MDHEN, CDR2 SYDVKM. The length of the CDR3 is 18 residues. V lost 2 bases, J lost 2 bases, and 9 bases stayed unmatched. The CDR3 protein is CASSLEPGLAGLPYEQYF. The CDR3 bases are TGTGCCAGCAGTTTAGAACCGGGACTAGCGGGACTCCCCTACGAGCAGTACTTC.

The rearrangement joins TRBV10-3 to TRBJ2-1; TRBD2 aligns across 8 bases. The CDR3 length is 15 residues. From germline, CDR1 is ENHRY and CDR2 SYGVKD. Trimming cost V 5 bases and J 8 bases; bases outside gene matches: 11. CDR3 bases: TGTGCCATCAGTAGTGAGCGGGGGCCTATGTATGAGCAGTTCTTC. Its protein product is CAISSERGPMYEQFF.

V and J are TRBV19 and TRBJ2-7, with 7 bases aligning to TRBD1. V lost 4 bases to trimming and J lost 3 bases; unmatched junction nucleotides: 9. In germline, CDR1 is LNHDA, CDR2 SQIVND (reference sequence). CDR3 length equals 15 residues. CDR3 residues: CASSTWTGPLYEQYF. CDR3 DNA: TGTGCCAGTAGTACCTGGACAGGACCACTCTACGAGCAGTACTTC.

Worth noting for this clone: This sample also contains other DNA sequences that code for the same CDR3. This sequence joins TRBV6-1 and TRBJ2-7; no clear D gene. Germline V lookup: CDR1 MNHNS, CDR2 SASEGT. The V end lost 4 bases, the J end lost 2 bases, and 3 bases lay between the germline ends. The CDR3 loop spans 11 amino acids. As DNA, the CDR3 is TGTGCCAGCAGTGCCCCCTACGAGCAGTACTTC. Residues: CASSAPYEQYF.

The chain links TRBV27 to TRBJ1-5, with 12 bases that match TRBD1. The V gene end was trimmed by 7 bases and the J gene end by 0 bases; junction bases not matched to a gene: 13. Germline V lookup: CDR1 MNHEY, CDR2 SMNVEV (reference sequence). This CDR3 contains 19 residues. In DNA form, the CDR3 reads TGTGCCAGCACCCCAGCCGGGACAGGGGGCCCCTATAGCAATCAGCCCCAGCATTTT. It yields the protein CASTPAGTGGPYSNQPQHF.

The rearrangement uses TRBV19 and TRBJ2-5; a possible D gene is TRBD2 (5 bases). Germline CDR1 and CDR2: LNHDA and SQIVND (reference sequence). The CDR3 is 11 residues long. V was cut by 8 bases and J by 7 bases, with 11 bases left in between. As DNA, the CDR3 is TGTGCCAGTGGGCCCAGCGGGACCCAGTACTTC. This gives the protein CASGPSGTQYF.

The sample holds one count of this clone. V and J are TRBV4-1 and TRBJ2-2; possible D gene TRBD2, 5 bases. The germline V and J ends were trimmed by 5 bases and 8 bases, with 18 bases remaining between them. This CDR3 has 15 residues. CDR1 and CDR2 (germline): MGHRA, YSYEKL. CDR3 nucleotides: TGCGCCAGCAGCATCACTAGTCTTTCAACAGGGGAGCTGTTTTTT. It specifies CASSITSLSTGELFF.

This clone was picked up one time. The gene calls are TRBV9 and TRBJ2-7; maybe TRBD1 (6 bases). The CDR3 loop spans 14 amino acids. The V gene lost 3 bases and the J gene lost 2 bases, with 12 bases spanning the gap. CDR1 and CDR2 (germline): SGDLS, YYNGEE. In DNA, the CDR3 is TGTGCCAGCAGCGACGGGACAAGCGCCTACGAGCAGTACTTC. Translation: CASSDGTSAYEQYF.

The chain joins TRBV7-3 to TRBJ1-4; 7 nucleotides line up with TRBD1. From germline, CDR1 is SGHTA and CDR2 FQGTGA. This CDR3 contains 14 residues. The V segment lost 5 bases and the J segment 4 bases; nucleotides outside the gene matches: 4. As DNA, the CDR3 is TGTGCCAGCAGCCACAGGGGACATAATGAAAAACTGTTTTTT. Translating it yields CASSHRGHNEKLFF.

The rearrangement joins TRBV5-5 to TRBJ1-1; D gene uncertain. The CDR3 runs 14 residues. The V end was cut by 0 bases, the J end by 1 base, with 7 bases between. Germline CDR1 and CDR2: SGHKS and YYEKEE (reference sequence). The CDR3 region has the DNA TGTGCCAGCAGCTTGGCTAAGGCGAACACTGAAGCTTTCTTT. Translated, it gives CASSLAKANTEAFF.

This clone was detected a few times. V is TRBV6-6 and J is TRBJ2-7; D unclear. V lost 8 bases and J lost 2, with 4 bases in between. The CDR3 length is 10 residues. Germline CDR1 is MNHNY and CDR2 is SVGAGI (reference sequence). CDR3 loop: CASGAYEQYF. The CDR3 DNA sequence: TGTGCCAGCGGGGCCTACGAGCAGTACTTC.